This TCR beta chain stems from a study of vaccination and CD4 T cells after COVID-19. Across the whole study: There were six male and four female convalescents, and two of them were Hispanic. Two doses of either BNT162b2 or mRNA-1273 vaccine were given to participants.

In TCRdb, the PCR reads were re-called with MiXCR into one record per CDR3 protein. This sample has 35,000 to 45,000 distinct CDR3 sequences; 35% to 40% occur once, and the top ten carry roughly 5%. Sample time point: late sampling 161 to 241 days after vaccination in three convalescent patients. The source of this sequence is a human donor who had recovered from COVID-19. Sequences were derived from CD4+ T cells from blood, sampled about 7 months after SARS-CoV-2 vaccination.

CDR3 bases: TGCGCCAGCAGCCAACTGCCCCGGACTAGCGGGAGTACCGGGGAGCTGTTTTTT. Its protein is CASSQLPRTSGSTGELFF. The chain combines TRBV4-1 with TRBJ2-2, with TRBD2 matching 13 bases. V lost 2 bases, J lost 5 bases, and 8 bases stayed unmatched. The CDR3 extends over 18 amino acids. In germline, CDR1 is MGHRA, CDR2 YSYEKL.